These 14 T cell receptor beta chains share one sample of origin, sequenced in a study of human T cells and chemical hapten exposure. Time point given: patch test 2, 6 weeks after DPC sensitization. Treatment defined: therapeutic diphenylcyclopropenone sensitization with weekly scalp DPC. TCRdb fed the RACE reads into MiXCR, producing one record per CDR3 protein. Of some 82,000 distinct CDR3 sequences listed, less than 8.5% are singletons. The source was whole blood, collected in connection with sensitization to the hapten diphenylcyclopropenone (DPC). Receptors were obtained from a woman aged 25-40 years with alopecia areata. Some clones in this sample may be carry-over from other donors' samples.

In regard to this clonotype: The germline gene is not matched at one end of the junction; a read error may be the cause. The V and J genes are TRBV4-1 and TRBJ1-2; 9 bases map to TRBD1. The CDR3 extends over 17 amino acids. Germline V gene lookup returns CDR1 MGHRA and CDR2 YSYEKL. The CDR3: CASSQGDRVNPNYGDTF. CDR3 DNA sequence: TGCGCCAGCAGCCAGGGGGACAGGGTGAATCCTAACTATGGCGACACCTTC.

This clonotype appeared many times. The gene calls are TRBV12-5 and TRBJ2-3; a weak D match, TRBD2 (7 bases). Germline V lookup: CDR1 LGHNT, CDR2 FRNRAP. The CDR3 contains 16 residues. Trimming stripped 3 bases from V and 4 bases from J, with 17 bases between. The DNA of the CDR3 is TGTGCTAGTGGTTTTCGCCGGGGGGCGTCCGCAGATACGCAGTATTTT. Protein product: CASGFRRGASADTQYF.

In its sample, this clonotype was seen many times. This rearrangement joins TRBV12-3 or TRBV12-4 to TRBJ2-7; 7 bases fit TRBD1. Trimming removed 7 bases from V and 2 bases from J; junction bases left unmatched: 5. The CDR3 has 13 amino acids. The CDR3 here is CASTRGQAYEQYF. The DNA of the CDR3 is TGTGCCAGCACCCGAGGACAGGCCTACGAGCAGTACTTC.

In this sample, this clonotype turned up many times. V is TRBV7-6 and J is TRBJ2-7; 9 nucleotides align to TRBD2. Losses at the gene ends were 4 bases for V and 3 bases for J; bases not matched to a gene: 7. The CDR3 extends over 15 amino acids. The germline gives CDR1 SGHVS, CDR2 FNYEAQ. DNA for the CDR3: TGTGCCAGCAGCTCCCCATCTAGCGGGATCTACGAGCAGTACTTC. Translation: CASSSPSSGIYEQYF.

This clonotype was recorded at least ten times. This chain links TRBV7-2 with TRBJ2-5, with unresolved D. Germline CDR1 SGHTA, CDR2 FQGNSA. V gave up 5 bases and J gave up 4 bases, with 14 bases separating them. The CDR3 totals 14 residues. Written as DNA, the CDR3 is TGTGCCAGCAGCAGCAATGGCGGCTTAGAGACCCAGTACTTC. This codes for CASSSNGGLETQYF.

This chain joins TRBV7-9 and TRBJ2-3; D is undetermined. V was trimmed by 0 bases and J by 6 bases, leaving 13 bases between them. This CDR3 contains 15 residues. Germline V gene sequence: CDR1 SEHNR, CDR2 FQNEAQ (reference sequence). In DNA, the CDR3 is TGTGCCAGCAGCTTAGCCCCTGGCTCCGGGGATACGCAGTATTTT. It codes for CASSLAPGSGDTQYF.

V usage is TRBV5-6 and J usage is TRBJ1-2; D might be TRBD1 (6 bases). Trimming took 0 bases from V and 0 from J, leaving 15 bases between them. Germline V gives CDR1 SGHDT, CDR2 YYEEEE. CDR3 length equals 17 residues. CDR3 amino acids: CASSLVRGGRPNYGYTF. CDR3 nucleotides: TGTGCCAGCAGCTTGGTCAGGGGAGGACGCCCTAACTATGGCTACACCTTC.

The chain couples TRBV27 to TRBJ2-1; 13 nucleotides line up with TRBD2. V was pared by 2 bases and J by 12 bases, with 7 bases of the junction left unmatched. The CDR3 spans 15 residues. Germline V gene sequence: CDR1 MNHEY, CDR2 SMNVEV (reference sequence). The CDR3 loop is CASSLTSGGARGQFF. As DNA, the CDR3 is TGTGCCAGCAGTTTAACTAGCGGGGGGGCCCGGGGGCAGTTCTTC.

This sequence joins TRBV3-1 and TRBJ1-4; D gene unclear. This CDR3 has 14 amino acids. Germline CDR1 reads LGHDT; CDR2 reads YNNKEL (reference sequence). V lost 0 bases to trimming and J lost 4 bases, with 6 bases between them. The CDR3 nucleotides read TGTGCCAGCAGCCAAGAAGGCAGTAATGAAAAACTGTTTTTT. It yields the protein CASSQEGSNEKLFF.

This clonotype turned up a few times. The CDR3 spells CASSETGTEAFF. The CDR3 nucleotides are TGTGCCAGCAGCGAGACGGGGACTGAAGCTTTCTTT. The chain is built from TRBV9 and TRBJ1-1; D is unresolved. Germline V lookup: CDR1 SGDLS, CDR2 YYNGEE. The CDR3 extends over 12 amino acids. Between the trimmed V and J ends, which lost 3 bases and 5 bases, there was a span of 8 bases.

In this sample, this clonotype turned up a few times. The DNA for the CDR3 is TGTGCCAGCAGTAGCCCTTGGGGGGGGGCCACAGATACGCAGTATTTT. Its protein is CASSSPWGGATDTQYF. V is TRBV12-3 or TRBV12-4 and J is TRBJ2-3, with D maybe TRBD2 (7 bases). The CDR3 covers 16 residues. Trimming removed 5 bases from V and 2 bases from J, with 17 bases in between.

This chain joins TRBV2 and TRBJ1-2; perhaps TRBD1 as D (5 bases). Per germline, CDR1 SNHLY and CDR2 FYNNEI. V dropped 1 base and J dropped 7 bases, with 13 bases sitting between them. The CDR3 runs to 14 residues. The CDR3 DNA sequence: TGTGCCAGCAGTGAAGGTCTCCCCGGGGCTGGCTACACCTTC. It is translated as CASSEGLPGAGYTF.

There are a few counts of this clonotype. The CDR3 loop is CSGLETVSNYGYTF. DNA for the CDR3: TGCAGCGGACTCGAGACAGTATCTAACTATGGCTACACCTTC. The V and J genes are TRBV29-1 and TRBJ1-2, with D possibly TRBD1 on 5 matching bases. The CDR3 has 14 residues. V was shortened by 7 bases and J by 0 bases, with 15 bases between the two germline ends. Germline CDR1 is SQVTM and CDR2 is ANQGSEA.

This clonotype was detected ten times or more. The V and J genes are TRBV7-9 and TRBJ1-6; weak D call: TRBD1 (5 bases). V lost 5 bases to trimming and J lost 7 bases, with 9 bases between them. Germline CDR1 SEHNR, CDR2 FQNEAQ (reference sequence). CDR3 length: 13 amino acids. This CDR3 reads CASSPTANSPLHF. DNA for the CDR3: TGTGCCAGCAGCCCGACAGCGAATTCACCCCTCCACTTT.